One sample yielded the 28 T cell receptor beta chains listed below, sequenced in a study of beta chain features in type 1 diabetes. All of the isolated RNA was reverse transcribed, so expressed TCRB transcripts were sequenced. Measured with immunoSEQ multiplex PCR; TCRdb has only the in-frame clones, and not every one. The sample consists of a few hundred thousand clones, over 9.5% of them appearing once. The sequencing input was naive CD4+ T cells from blood. These receptors all stem from a man between 18 and 35 years old in good health.

The rearrangement links TRBV5-1 to TRBJ2-7; tentative D call: TRBD2 (5 bases). Germline CDR1 reads SGHRS; CDR2 reads YFSETQ. This CDR3 region has 15 residues. Trimming stripped 1 base from V and 1 base from J, with 12 bases between. This CDR3 reads CASSLNRLTSYEQYF. Written as DNA, the CDR3 is TGCGCCAGCAGCTTGAACAGACTAACGTCCTACGAGCAGTACTTC.

This chain joins TRBV9 and TRBJ2-3; TRBD2 might be the D (6 bases). The CDR3 consists of 14 residues. Germline CDR1 is SGDLS and CDR2 is YYNGEE. V gave up 4 bases and J gave up 4 bases, with 13 bases separating them. The CDR3 nucleotides read TGTGCCAGCAGCTCCCGACTAGACGCAGATACGCAGTATTTT. Residues: CASSSRLDADTQYF.

This sequence joins TRBV6-5 and TRBJ2-5, with D unclear. This CDR3 region has 14 residues. Germline V gene sequence: CDR1 MNHEY, CDR2 SVGAGI. V was clipped by 0 bases and J by 2 bases, with 7 bases between them. CDR3 coding DNA: TGTGCCAGCAGTTACTCCGGCGGACAAGAGACCCAGTACTTC. This encodes CASSYSGGQETQYF.

This clone has only a few counts. This rearrangement joins TRBV28 to TRBJ2-2, with D perhaps TRBD2 (6 bases). This CDR3 region has 15 residues. V dropped 7 bases and J dropped 0 bases, with 12 bases sitting between them. Germline-derived CDR1 and CDR2 are MDHEN and SYDVKM. This chain's CDR3 is CASIPDYPNTGELFF. CDR3 DNA sequence: TGTGCCAGCATCCCGGACTACCCGAACACCGGGGAGCTGTTTTTT.

This clone has a handful of counts. This rearrangement joins TRBV5-1 to TRBJ1-1; D gene uncertain. In germline, CDR1 is SGHRS, CDR2 YFSETQ. The CDR3 is 16 amino acids. The ends were cut back, 7 bases at V and 0 bases at J, with 19 bases in the middle. The DNA of the CDR3 is TGCGCCAGCTCCCGGGTCCTACCCTCCATGAACACTGAAGCTTTCTTT. Encoded protein: CASSRVLPSMNTEAFF.

The chain employs TRBV28 and TRBJ1-5; 7 nucleotides match TRBD1. Germline lookup yields CDR1 MDHEN and CDR2 SYDVKM. Unmatched junction bases numbered 7, after V lost 8 bases and J lost 6 bases. The CDR3 is made up of 13 amino acids. DNA of the CDR3: TGTGCCAGCCAGACAGGGTACAGTCAGCCCCAGCATTTT. It is translated as CASQTGYSQPQHF.

The V gene is TRBV5-1, the J gene TRBJ1-5, with D perhaps TRBD1 (5 bases). The CDR3 is 14 residues long. With 4 bases removed from V and 7 bases from J, the gap between germline ends came to 15 bases. Germline CDR1 and CDR2: SGHRS and YFSETQ. The CDR3 sequence: CASSLGGAEQPQHF. Written as DNA, the CDR3 is TGCGCCAGCAGCCTCGGAGGGGCGGAACAGCCCCAGCATTTT. Full variable domain (remainder filled in from reference TRBV5-1 and TRBJ1-5): KAGVTQTPRYLIKTRGQQVTLSCSPISGHRSVSWYQQTPGQGLQFLFEYFSETQRNKGNFPGRFSGRQFSNSRSEMNVSTLELGDSALYLCASSLGGAEQPQHFGDGTRLSIL.

This clone occurred a few times. The J gene is TRBJ2-7, the V gene TRBV5-1, with D unclear. Germline V gene lookup returns CDR1 SGHRS and CDR2 YFSETQ. The CDR3 loop spans 16 amino acids. V shed 5 bases and J shed 0 bases, with 18 bases lying between them. The CDR3 reads CASSLRQATFSYEQYF. The DNA of the CDR3 is TGCGCCAGCAGTTTGAGGCAGGCAACCTTCTCCTACGAGCAGTACTTC.

The CDR3 bases are TGCGCCAGCAGCCAGAGGGGACTAGCGGGTGGAGGGGATACGCAGTATTTT. Its translation: CASSQRGLAGGGDTQYF. The rearrangement uses TRBV4-3 and TRBJ2-3; 12 positions agree with TRBD2. Germline V CDR1 and CDR2: LGHNA, YSLEER. This CDR3 region has 17 residues. J lost 6 bases, V lost 3 bases, and 10 bases had no gene match.

The sample holds a few counts of this clone. J is TRBJ2-3 and V is TRBV7-8; 7 bases fit TRBD1. CDR1 SGHVS and CDR2 FQNEAQ come from the germline V gene. CDR3 size: 15 residues. Trimming took 4 bases from V and 2 from J; bases not matched to a gene: 6. The CDR3 nucleotides read TGTGCCAGCAGCTCCGGGACAGAGACCACAGATACGCAGTATTTT. Protein: CASSSGTETTDTQYF.

The chain uses TRBV6-5 and TRBJ2-7, with 10 positions matching TRBD2. The CDR3 is 16 amino acids. Germline lookup yields CDR1 MNHEY and CDR2 SVGAGI. With 0 bases clipped from V and 6 bases from J, the junction kept 8 bases outside the gene matches. CDR3 loop: CASSYSILAGSLEQYF. For the CDR3, the DNA is TGTGCCAGCAGTTACTCGATACTAGCGGGAAGTCTCGAGCAGTACTTC.

The chain uses TRBV5-4 and TRBJ1-2; TRBD1 matches at 11 bases. The trim removed 1 base at V and 7 bases at J, leaving 6 bases unmatched. The CDR3 has 15 residues. Germline V CDR1 and CDR2: SGHNT, YYREEE (reference sequence). The CDR3 is CASSLLGQGEGGYTF. In DNA form, the CDR3 reads TGTGCCAGCAGCTTGCTGGGACAGGGGGAGGGTGGCTACACCTTC.

The chain has TRBV9 and TRBJ2-1; 7 bases line up with TRBD2. The CDR3 loop spans 17 amino acids. V trimming: 3 bases; J trimming: 8 bases; junction bases outside the gene matches: 17. Germline V gives CDR1 SGDLS, CDR2 YYNGEE. CDR3 amino acids: CASSAPWGAGMIYEQFF. CDR3 DNA: TGTGCCAGCAGCGCTCCCTGGGGAGCGGGAATGATCTATGAGCAGTTCTTC.

In DNA, the CDR3 is TGTGCCAGCAGTCGGACGACAGCTGCTAACTATGGCTACACCTTC. This translates into CASSRTTAANYGYTF. The V gene is TRBV6-5, the J gene TRBJ1-2; TRBD1 might be the D (5 bases). CDR3 length: 15 amino acids. Trimming took 5 bases from V and 0 from J, leaving 13 bases between them. Germline V lookup: CDR1 MNHEY, CDR2 SVGAGI.

This clone was counted a few times. The chain joins TRBV30 to TRBJ2-7; 9 nucleotides match TRBD1. Losses at the gene ends were 5 bases for V and 4 bases for J; bases not matched to a gene: 6. CDR1 is GTSNPN, CDR2 SVGIG, per germline (reference sequence). The CDR3 is made up of 13 amino acids. This CDR3 reads CAWAGQGLYEQYF. The CDR3, as DNA: TGTGCCTGGGCGGGACAGGGCCTTTACGAGCAGTACTTC.

The V and J genes are TRBV9 and TRBJ1-1; 9 positions match TRBD1. Germline V gives CDR1 SGDLS, CDR2 YYNGEE. The ends lost 3 bases at V and 5 bases at J; junction bases unmatched: 8. CDR3 length: 15 amino acids. For the CDR3, the DNA is TGTGCCAGCAGCGACCGGGGACAGGGTAGAACTGAAGCTTTCTTT. Translated: CASSDRGQGRTEAFF.

Only a few counts were recorded for this clone. The chain uses TRBV9 and TRBJ2-5, with 8 bases aligning to TRBD2. This CDR3 has 15 amino acids. V lost 0 bases and J lost 3; bases outside the gene matches: 4. The germline V gene encodes CDR1 SGDLS and CDR2 YYNGEE. In DNA, the CDR3 is TGTGCCAGCAGCGTAGGACTAGCGAGAGAAGAGACCCAGTACTTC. The encoded protein is CASSVGLAREETQYF. Looking up the rest from reference TRBV9 and TRBJ2-5 gives the full variable domain: DSGVTQTPKHLITATGQRVTLRCSPRSGDLSVYWYQQSLDQGLQFLIQYYNGEERAKGNILERFSAQQFPDLHSELNLSSLELGDSALYFCASSVGLAREETQYFGPGTRLLVL.

This clone has only a few counts. The V call is TRBV19, the J call TRBJ1-5; 8 nucleotides line up with TRBD1. The CDR3 has 16 residues. Trimming removed 4 bases from V and 4 bases from J; junction bases left unmatched: 9. Looked up from germline, CDR1 is LNHDA and CDR2 is SQIVND (reference sequence). The CDR3 sequence is CASSREGTGRNQPQHF. The CDR3 nucleotides read TGTGCCAGTAGTAGGGAGGGGACAGGACGAAATCAGCCCCAGCATTTT.

The V gene is TRBV5-1, the J gene TRBJ1-4, with a weak D call TRBD1 (5 bases). V gave up 4 bases and J gave up 4 bases, with 17 bases separating them. Germline V gene lookup returns CDR1 SGHRS and CDR2 YFSETQ. This CDR3 is built from 16 residues. CDR3 sequence: CASSLVIGGHNEKLFF. The DNA for the CDR3 is TGCGCCAGCAGCCTCGTGATCGGTGGACATAATGAAAAACTGTTTTTT.

This clone has just a few counts. The CDR3 DNA follows: TGCAGCGTGACAGTAGCGGGGAATCGGTACGAGCAGTACTTC. Translating gives CSVTVAGNRYEQYF. The rearrangement uses TRBV29-1 and TRBJ2-7, with 8 bases identical to TRBD2. Per the germline V gene, CDR1 is SQVTM and CDR2 is ANQGSEA. CDR3 size: 14 residues. The V gene end was trimmed by 6 bases and the J gene end by 4 bases; junction bases not matched to a gene: 11.

V gene TRBV29-1 combines with J gene TRBJ2-1, with D possibly matching TRBD2 (5 bases). The CDR3 spans 13 residues. The V gene lost 6 bases and the J gene lost 4 bases, with 13 bases spanning the gap. Germline V lookup: CDR1 SQVTM, CDR2 ANQGSEA. CDR3 in amino acids: CSVERTPYNEQFF. The CDR3 DNA reads TGCAGCGTCGAAAGGACTCCTTACAATGAGCAGTTCTTC.

This clone came up a few times. The CDR3 DNA follows: TGTGCCAGCAGACGGGGCCAAGAGACCCAGTACTTC. It is translated as CASRRGQETQYF. The V and J genes are TRBV27 and TRBJ2-5, with D possibly being TRBD2 (5 bases). This CDR3 comprises 12 residues. Trimming shortened V by 6 bases and J by 1 base, and 6 bases separated the two germline ends. CDR1 and CDR2 from the germline V gene are MNHEY and SMNVEV (reference sequence).

The chain has TRBV7-3 and TRBJ2-1; 7 bases align to TRBD2. Unmatched junction bases numbered 11, after V lost 5 bases and J lost 4 bases. Germline CDR1 SGHTA, CDR2 FQGTGA. There are 16 residues in the CDR3. In nucleotides, the CDR3 is TGTGCCAGCAGCCCACGGGGGGAAACAGGATACAATGAGCAGTTCTTC. The encoded protein is CASSPRGETGYNEQFF. Based on the CDR3 plus reference TRBV7-3 and TRBJ2-1, the full variable domain is GAGVSQTPSNKVTEKGKYVELRCDPISGHTALYWYRQSLGQGPEFLIYFQGTGAADDSGLPNDRFFAVRPEGSVSTLKIQRTERGDSAVYLCASSPRGETGYNEQFFGPGTRLTVL.

This clone was observed a few times. The chain is built from TRBV18 and TRBJ2-2, with D possibly being TRBD2 (6 bases). CDR1 and CDR2 from the germline V gene are KGHSH and LQKENI. V dropped 6 bases and J dropped 0 bases, with 11 bases sitting between them. This CDR3 contains 15 residues. DNA for the CDR3: TGTGCCAGCTCGCCGGGGGACGCGAACACCGGGGAGCTGTTTTTT. Translating gives CASSPGDANTGELFF.

This clone was seen a few times. The J gene is TRBJ2-7, the V gene TRBV5-1, with 9 bases that match TRBD2. V trimming: 4 bases; J trimming: 4 bases; junction bases outside the gene matches: 12. The CDR3 loop spans 16 amino acids. Germline V gene lookup returns CDR1 SGHRS and CDR2 YFSETQ. As DNA, the CDR3 is TGCGCCAGCAGCCCTTCACGCGGGAGGGCCAGGTACGAGCAGTACTTC. It specifies CASSPSRGRARYEQYF.

This clone was found a few times. The rearrangement uses TRBV5-1 and TRBJ2-5; D is possibly TRBD2 (5 bases). Deletions cut 1 base from V and 0 bases from J, with 7 bases between. CDR1 is SGHRS, CDR2 YFSETQ, per germline. This CDR3 contains 14 residues. CDR3 protein: CASSLSGYQETQYF. The CDR3 bases are TGCGCCAGCAGCTTGTCGGGGTACCAAGAGACCCAGTACTTC.

This chain uses TRBV11-1 with TRBJ1-2; maybe TRBD1 (5 bases). V dropped 5 bases and J dropped 9 bases, with 19 bases sitting between them. The CDR3 totals 14 residues. Germline assignment: CDR1 SGHAT and CDR2 FQDESV (reference sequence). CDR3 nucleotides: TGTGCCAGCAGCCCGGGGGTTGTAACTATGAGCTACACCTTC. It specifies CASSPGVVTMSYTF.

This clone was found many times. The chain carries TRBV7-2 and TRBJ2-7, with unresolved D. Germline lookup yields CDR1 SGHTA and CDR2 FQGNSA. The CDR3 loop spans 15 amino acids. The V end was cut by 5 bases, the J end by 4 bases, with 18 bases between. The CDR3 loop reads CASSLKSLTVYEQYF. CDR3 nucleotide sequence: TGTGCCAGCAGCCTAAAATCATTAACTGTGTACGAGCAGTACTTC. The whole variable domain, filled in from reference TRBV7-2 and TRBJ2-7, reads GAGVSQSPSNKVTEKGKDVELRCDPISGHTALYWYRQSLGQGLEFLIYFQGNSAPDKSGLPSDRFSAERTGGSVSTLTIQRTQQEDSAVYLCASSLKSLTVYEQYFGPGTRLTVT.